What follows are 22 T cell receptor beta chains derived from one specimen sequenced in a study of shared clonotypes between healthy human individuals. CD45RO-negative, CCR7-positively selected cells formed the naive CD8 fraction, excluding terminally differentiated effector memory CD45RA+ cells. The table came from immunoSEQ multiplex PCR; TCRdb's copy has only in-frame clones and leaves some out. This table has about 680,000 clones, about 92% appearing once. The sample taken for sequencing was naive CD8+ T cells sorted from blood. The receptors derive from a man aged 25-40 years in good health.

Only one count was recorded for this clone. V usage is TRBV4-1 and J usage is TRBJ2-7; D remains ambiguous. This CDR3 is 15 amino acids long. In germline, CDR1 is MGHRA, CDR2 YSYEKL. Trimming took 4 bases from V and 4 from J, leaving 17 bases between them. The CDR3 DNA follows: TGCGCCAGCAGCCGAGGTTTGATGGTAGGGTACGAGCAGTACTTC. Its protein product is CASSRGLMVGYEQYF.

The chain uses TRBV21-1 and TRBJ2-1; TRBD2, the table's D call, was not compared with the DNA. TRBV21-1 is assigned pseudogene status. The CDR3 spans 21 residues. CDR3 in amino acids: CASSKEGLAGDTQRGYNEQFF. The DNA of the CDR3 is TGTGCCAGCAGCAAAGAGGGTCTAGCGGGAGATACCCAAAGAGGCTACAATGAGCAGTTCTTC.

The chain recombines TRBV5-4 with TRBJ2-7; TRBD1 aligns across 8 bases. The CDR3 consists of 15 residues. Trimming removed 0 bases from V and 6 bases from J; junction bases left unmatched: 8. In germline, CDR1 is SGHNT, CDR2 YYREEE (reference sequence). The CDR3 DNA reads TGTGCCAGCAGCTTGGTCGCAGGACAGGGAGTCGAGCAGTACTTC. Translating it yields CASSLVAGQGVEQYF.

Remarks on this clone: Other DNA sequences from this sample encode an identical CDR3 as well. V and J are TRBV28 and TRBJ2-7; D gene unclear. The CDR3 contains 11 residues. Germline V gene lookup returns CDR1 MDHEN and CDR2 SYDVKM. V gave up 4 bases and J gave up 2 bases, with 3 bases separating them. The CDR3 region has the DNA TGTGCCAGCAGTTCAACCTACGAGCAGTACTTC. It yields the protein CASSSTYEQYF. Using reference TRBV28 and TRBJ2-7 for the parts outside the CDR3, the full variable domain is DVKVTQSSRYLVKRTGEKVFLECVQDMDHENMFWYRQDPGLGLRLIYFSYDVKMKEKGDIPEGYSVSREKKERFSLILESASTNQTSMYLCASSSTYEQYFGPGTRLTVT.

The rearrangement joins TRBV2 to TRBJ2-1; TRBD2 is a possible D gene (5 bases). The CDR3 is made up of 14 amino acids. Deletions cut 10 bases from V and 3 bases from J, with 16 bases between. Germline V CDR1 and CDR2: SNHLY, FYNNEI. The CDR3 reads CATATGTHYNEQFF. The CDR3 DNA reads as TGTGCCACTGCTACGGGAACCCACTACAATGAGCAGTTCTTC.

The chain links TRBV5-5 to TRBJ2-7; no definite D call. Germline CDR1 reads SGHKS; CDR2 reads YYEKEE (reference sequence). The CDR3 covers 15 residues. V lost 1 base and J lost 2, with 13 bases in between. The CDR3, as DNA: TGTGCCAGCAGCTTGTCGGGCCAGGCCCCCTACGAGCAGTACTTC. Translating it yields CASSLSGQAPYEQYF.

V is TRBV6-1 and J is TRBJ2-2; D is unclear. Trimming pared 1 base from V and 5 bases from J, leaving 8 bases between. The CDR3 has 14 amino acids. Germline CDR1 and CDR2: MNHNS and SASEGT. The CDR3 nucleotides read TGTGCCAGCAGTGAAGTGAGCCAGACCGGGGAGCTGTTTTTT. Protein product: CASSEVSQTGELFF.

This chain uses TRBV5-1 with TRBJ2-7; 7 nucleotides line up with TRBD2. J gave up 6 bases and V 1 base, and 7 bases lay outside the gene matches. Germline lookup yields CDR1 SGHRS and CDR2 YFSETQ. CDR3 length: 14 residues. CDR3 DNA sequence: TGCGCCAGCAGCTTGCCCTCGACTAGCCGCGAGCAGTACTTC. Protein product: CASSLPSTSREQYF.

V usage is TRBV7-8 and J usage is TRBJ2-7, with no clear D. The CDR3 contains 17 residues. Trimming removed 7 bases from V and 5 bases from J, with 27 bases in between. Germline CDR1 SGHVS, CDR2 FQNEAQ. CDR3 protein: CASIKREMATPFDEQYF. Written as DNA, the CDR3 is TGTGCCAGCATCAAAAGGGAAATGGCGACTCCTTTCGACGAGCAGTACTTC.

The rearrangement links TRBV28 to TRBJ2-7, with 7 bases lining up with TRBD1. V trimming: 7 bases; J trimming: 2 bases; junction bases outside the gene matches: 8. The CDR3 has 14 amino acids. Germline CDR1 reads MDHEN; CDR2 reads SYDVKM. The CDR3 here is CASTETGTPYEQYF. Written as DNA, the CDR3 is TGTGCCAGCACAGAGACAGGGACCCCCTACGAGCAGTACTTC.

The CDR3 nucleotides are TGCTCGGCAGTGGGGAATGAGCAGTTCTTC. It is translated as CSAVGNEQFF. The chain is built from TRBV20-1 and TRBJ2-1; unclear D gene. Germline V CDR1 and CDR2: DFQATT, SNEGSKA (reference sequence). The CDR3 is 10 residues long.

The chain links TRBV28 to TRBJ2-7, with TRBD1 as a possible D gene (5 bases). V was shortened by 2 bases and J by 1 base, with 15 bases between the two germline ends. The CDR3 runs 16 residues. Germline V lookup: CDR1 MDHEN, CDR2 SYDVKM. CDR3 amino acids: CASSLIHAGWSYEQYF. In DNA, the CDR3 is TGTGCCAGCAGTTTAATTCATGCAGGGTGGTCCTACGAGCAGTACTTC.

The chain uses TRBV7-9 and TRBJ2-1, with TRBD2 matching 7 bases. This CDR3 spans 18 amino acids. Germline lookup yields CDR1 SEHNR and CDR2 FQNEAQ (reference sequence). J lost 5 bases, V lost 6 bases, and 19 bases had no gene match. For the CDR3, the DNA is TGTGCCAGCAGACCCCCGGGGCGGGGGATACAAGGAGACAATGAGCAGTTCTTC. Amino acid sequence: CASRPPGRGIQGDNEQFF.

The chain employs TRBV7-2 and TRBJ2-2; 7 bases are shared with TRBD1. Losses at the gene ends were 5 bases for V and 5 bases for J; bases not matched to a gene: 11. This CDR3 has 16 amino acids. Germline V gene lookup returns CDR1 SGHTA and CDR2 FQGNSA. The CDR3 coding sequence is TGTGCCAGCAGCCCATGGGACCGGACAGGTACCGGGGAGCTGTTTTTT. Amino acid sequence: CASSPWDRTGTGELFF.

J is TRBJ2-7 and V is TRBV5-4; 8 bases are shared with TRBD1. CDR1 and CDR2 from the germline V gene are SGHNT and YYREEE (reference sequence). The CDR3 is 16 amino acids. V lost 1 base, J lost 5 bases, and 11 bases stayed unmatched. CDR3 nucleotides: TGTGCCAGCAGCTTGCTAAGTTCGGGACAGGAGGACGAGCAGTACTTC. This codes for CASSLLSSGQEDEQYF.

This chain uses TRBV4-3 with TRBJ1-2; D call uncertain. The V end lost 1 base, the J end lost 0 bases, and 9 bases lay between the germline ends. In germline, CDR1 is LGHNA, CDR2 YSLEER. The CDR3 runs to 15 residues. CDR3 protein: CASSQVREANYGYTF. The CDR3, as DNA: TGCGCCAGCAGCCAAGTCCGGGAGGCTAACTATGGCTACACCTTC.

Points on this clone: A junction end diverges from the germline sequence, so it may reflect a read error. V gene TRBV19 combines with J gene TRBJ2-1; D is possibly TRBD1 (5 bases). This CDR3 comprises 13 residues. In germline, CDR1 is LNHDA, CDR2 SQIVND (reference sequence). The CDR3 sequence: CASSPGTYNEQFF. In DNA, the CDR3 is TGCGCCAGTAGCCCAGGGACCTACAATGAGCAGTTCTTC. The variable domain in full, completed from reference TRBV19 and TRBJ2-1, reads DGGITQSPKYLFRKEGQNVTLSCEQNLNHDAMYWYRQDPGQGLRLIYYSQIVNDFQKGDIAEGYSVSREKKESFPLTVTSAQKNPTAFYLCASSPGTYNEQFFGPGTRLTVL.

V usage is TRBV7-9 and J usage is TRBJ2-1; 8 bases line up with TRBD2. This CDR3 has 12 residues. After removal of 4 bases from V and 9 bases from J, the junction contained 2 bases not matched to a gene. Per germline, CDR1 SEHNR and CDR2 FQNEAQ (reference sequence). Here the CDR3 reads CASSSGGSEQFF. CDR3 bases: TGTGCCAGCAGCTCGGGGGGGAGTGAGCAGTTCTTC.

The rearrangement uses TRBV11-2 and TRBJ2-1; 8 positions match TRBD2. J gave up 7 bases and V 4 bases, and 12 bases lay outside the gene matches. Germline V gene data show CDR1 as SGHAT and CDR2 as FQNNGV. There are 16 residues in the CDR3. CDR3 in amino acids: CASSSSSGITLNEQFF. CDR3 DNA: TGTGCCAGCAGCTCGAGTAGCGGGATTACCCTGAATGAGCAGTTCTTC.

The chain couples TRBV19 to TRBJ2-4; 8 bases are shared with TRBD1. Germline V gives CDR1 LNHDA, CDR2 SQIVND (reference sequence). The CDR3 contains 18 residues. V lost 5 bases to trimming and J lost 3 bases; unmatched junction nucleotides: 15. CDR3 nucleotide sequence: TGTGCCAGTAGTGCAGCCCGGGACAGGATGAAATTCAAAAACATTCAGTACTTC. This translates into CASSAARDRMKFKNIQYF.

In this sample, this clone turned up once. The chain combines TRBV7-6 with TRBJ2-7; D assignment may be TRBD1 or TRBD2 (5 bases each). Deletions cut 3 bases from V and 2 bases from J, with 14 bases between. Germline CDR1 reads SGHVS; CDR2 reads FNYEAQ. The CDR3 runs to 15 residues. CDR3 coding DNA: TGTGCCAGCAGCTTCGGGGCAGTCCCGACCTACGAGCAGTACTTC. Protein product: CASSFGAVPTYEQYF.

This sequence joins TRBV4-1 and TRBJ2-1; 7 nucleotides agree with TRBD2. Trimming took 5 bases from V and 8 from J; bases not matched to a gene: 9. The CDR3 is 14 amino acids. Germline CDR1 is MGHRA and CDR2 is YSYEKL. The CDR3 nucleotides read TGCGCCAGCAGCTCACACACTAGCGTCGATGAGCAGTTCTTC. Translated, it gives CASSSHTSVDEQFF.